This T cell receptor beta chain comes out of a study of blood T cell repertoires in COVID-19. In the source study's methods: It was from reference gene primer amplification that nucleated cell counts were estimated. Sequencing was performed with immunoSEQ multiplex PCR; in TCRdb, only in-frame clones are kept and a portion is missing. V, J and clone size derive from that table, while D and trimming were established from the DNA sequence. The sample lists about 100,000 clones, 85% occurring once. The sequenced sample was peripheral blood. The clonotype was recovered from a woman between 65 and 79 years old with active or convalescent COVID-19.

Here the CDR3 DNA reads TGTGCCAGCAGTTCGGGACAGTCTAACTATGGCTACACCTTC. Its translation: CASSSGQSNYGYTF. This rearrangement joins TRBV28 to TRBJ1-2; TRBD1 agrees at 7 bases. The CDR3 runs to 14 residues. Germline assignment: CDR1 MDHEN and CDR2 SYDVKM. J was trimmed by 0 bases and V by 4 bases; bases with no gene match: 2.